A selection of T cell receptor beta chains follows, all from one sample in a study of T-cell reconstitution after alpha-beta-depleted transplantation in children. MiXCR was run by TCRdb on the PCR reads, yielding one entry per CDR3 protein. This sample has about 24,000 distinct CDR3 sequences; 11% occur once, and the top ten carry more than 20%. The sequencing here drew on PBMCs from the stem cell graft donor, taken from the stem cell graft. The receptors here all came from a human donor who donated a stem cell graft to a child with chronic granulomatous disease. Each CDR3 is given with its conserved first and last residue. D genes are given only for firm matches. Rows may omit the clone size; those that give it use once, few, many or a size class.

d_gene: .; v_gene: TRBV20-1; abundance: medium-sized; j_gene: TRBJ2-1; CDR3aa: CSARVEGGPYNEQFF; CDR3nt: TGCAGTGCTAGAGTAGAGGGGGGGCCTTACAATGAGCAGTTCTTC
d_gene: TRBD1; v_gene: TRBV12-3/TRBV12-4; abundance: many; j_gene: TRBJ2-7; CDR3aa: CASSLILIVGTGGSEQYF; CDR3nt: TGTGCCAGCAGTTTGATTCTAATTGTTGGGACAGGGGGTTCGGAGCAGTACTTC
d_gene: .; v_gene: TRBV27; abundance: many; j_gene: TRBJ1-5; CDR3aa: CASSLVGTGNQPQHF; CDR3nt: TGTGCCAGCAGTTTGGTGGGGACGGGCAATCAGCCCCAGCATTTT
d_gene: .; v_gene: TRBV4-3; abundance: many; j_gene: TRBJ2-1; CDR3aa: CASSQRNLGAYNNEQFF; CDR3nt: TGCGCCAGCAGCCAAAGGAACTTGGGGGCGTACAACAATGAGCAGTTCTTC
d_gene: TRBD2; v_gene: TRBV15; abundance: many; j_gene: TRBJ2-3; CDR3aa: CATSRSRGSDTQYF; CDR3nt: TGTGCCACCAGCAGATCGCGGGGGTCAGATACGCAGTATTTT
d_gene: .; v_gene: TRBV20-1; abundance: .; j_gene: TRBJ2-7; CDR3aa: CSAGAPALLKEQYF; CDR3nt: TGCAGTGCTGGAGCCCCCGCTCTCCTGAAAGAGCAGTACTTC
d_gene: .; v_gene: TRBV7-9; abundance: many; j_gene: TRBJ2-5; CDR3aa: CASSYGSAQYF; CDR3nt: TGTGCCAGCAGCTACGGCTCGGCCCAGTACTTC
d_gene: TRBD2; v_gene: TRBV5-1; abundance: once; j_gene: TRBJ2-1; CDR3aa: CASSWTSGGDYNEQFF; CDR3nt: TGCGCCAGCAGCTGGACTAGCGGGGGGGACTACAATGAGCAGTTCTTC
d_gene: .; v_gene: TRBV20-1; abundance: many; j_gene: TRBJ1-6; CDR3aa: CSASRGPPTYNSPLHF; CDR3nt: TGCAGTGCTAGTCGCGGACCTCCCACCTATAATTCACCCCTCCACTTT
d_gene: TRBD1; v_gene: TRBV20-1; abundance: many; j_gene: TRBJ2-3; CDR3aa: CSARDRASSTDTQYF; CDR3nt: TGCAGTGCTAGGGACAGGGCCTCCTCCACAGATACGCAGTATTTT
d_gene: .; v_gene: TRBV4-2; abundance: .; j_gene: TRBJ2-5; CDR3aa: CASGPGLLWGVLQETQYF; CDR3nt: TGTGCCAGCGGCCCTGGGCTCCTCTGGGGAGTCCTCCAAGAGACCCAGTACTTC
d_gene: .; v_gene: TRBV28; abundance: many; j_gene: TRBJ2-7; CDR3aa: CASTSYRTDSYEQYF; CDR3nt: TGTGCCAGCACCTCCTACAGGACCGACTCCTACGAGCAGTACTTC
d_gene: TRBD1; v_gene: TRBV20-1; abundance: many; j_gene: TRBJ2-1; CDR3aa: CSASGTGTYNEQFF; CDR3nt: TGCAGTGCTAGCGGGACAGGAACCTACAATGAGCAGTTCTTC
d_gene: TRBD2; v_gene: TRBV6-5; abundance: many; j_gene: TRBJ2-3; CDR3aa: CASRPLSGTSTDTQYF; CDR3nt: TGTGCCAGCCGACCCCTGAGCGGGACGAGCACAGATACGCAGTATTTT